The entry that follows covers one T cell receptor (beta chain) sequence. As processed by the authors: Reference gene primers were amplified, and this amplification served to estimate nucleated cell counts. Sequenced by immunoSEQ multiplex PCR; TCRdb stores in-frame clones only, minus some. V and J calls and clone size are copied from that table; D and trimming were computed from the DNA. The sample consists of about 130,000 clones, around 79% of them appearing once. This sample was included in a study of blood T cell repertoires in COVID-19. The wider study: Whether acute or convalescent, the COVID-19 samples came from the United States, Italy and Spain. Sources were T cells, B-cell-depleted T cells, or PBMCs; the material itself was cDNA or gDNA.

The ends were cut back, 9 bases at V and 6 bases at J, with 16 bases in the middle. From germline, CDR1 is MDHEN and CDR2 SYDVKM. This CDR3 has 13 amino acids. This TCR was sampled from a woman aged 70 to 79 with COVID-19, enrolled during active disease. The sample taken for sequencing was peripheral blood. The chain uses TRBV28 and TRBJ2-3, with D perhaps TRBD2 (6 bases). The CDR3 DNA sequence: TGTGCCAGTAAGCCTCTCGCGGGGGATACGCAGTATTTT. It encodes CASKPLAGDTQYF.